Included here is one T cell receptor beta chain sequence, with context. This specimen belongs to a study of blood T cell repertoires in COVID-19. In the study overall: The origin of the acute and convalescent COVID-19 samples was the United States, Italy and Spain.

CDR1 and CDR2 (germline): MNHNS, SASEGT. This CDR3 has 13 residues. V lost 2 bases and J lost 5; bases outside the gene matches: 1. TCRdb keeps only in-frame clones here, not all; method: immunoSEQ multiplex PCR. This sample has 150,000 to 200,000 clones, with approximately 87% found just once. This chain joins TRBV6-1 and TRBJ1-1; TRBD1 aligns across 8 bases. This receptor was taken from a man aged 18 to 30 with active or convalescent COVID-19. The material sequenced was peripheral blood. CDR3 sequence reads: CASSERQGTEAFF. The CDR3 DNA reads as TGTGCCAGCAGTGAAAGACAGGGGACTGAAGCTTTCTTT.